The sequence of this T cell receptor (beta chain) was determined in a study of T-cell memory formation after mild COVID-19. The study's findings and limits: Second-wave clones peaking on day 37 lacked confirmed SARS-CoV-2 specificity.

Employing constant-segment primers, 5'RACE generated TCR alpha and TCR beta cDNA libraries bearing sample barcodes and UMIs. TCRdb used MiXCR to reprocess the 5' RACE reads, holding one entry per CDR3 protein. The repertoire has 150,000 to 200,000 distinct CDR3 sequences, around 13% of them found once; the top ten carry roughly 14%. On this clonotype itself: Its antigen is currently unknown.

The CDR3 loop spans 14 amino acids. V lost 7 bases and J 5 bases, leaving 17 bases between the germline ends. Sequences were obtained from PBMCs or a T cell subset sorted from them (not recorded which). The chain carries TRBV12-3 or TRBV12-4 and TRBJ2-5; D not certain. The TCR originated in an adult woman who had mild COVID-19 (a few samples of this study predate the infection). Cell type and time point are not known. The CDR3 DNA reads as TGTGCCAGCATGCCCACAAGGCTAGGGGAGACCCAGTACTTC. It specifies CASMPTRLGETQYF.